This passage covers 15 T cell receptor beta chains from one sample sequenced in a study of shared clonotypes between healthy human individuals. Produced via immunoSEQ multiplex PCR; TCRdb's table is partial and in-frame only. Of some 500,000 clones in the sample, more than 70% were seen once. Sequencing used PBMCs. The receptors stem from a woman in her thirties or forties in good health. Some clones in this sample may be carry-over from other donors' samples.

The CDR3 nucleotides read TGTGCCAGCGGAACTACAGGGAGGGGGGAGCTGTTTTTT. As protein: CASGTTGRGELFF. The chain employs TRBV28 and TRBJ2-2; possibly TRBD1 or TRBD2 for D (6 bases each). The CDR3 covers 13 residues. Per the germline V gene, CDR1 is MDHEN and CDR2 is SYDVKM. V was clipped by 8 bases and J by 8 bases, with 15 bases between them.

The chain links TRBV4-1 to TRBJ2-2, with no clear D. V was pared by 4 bases and J by 3 bases, with 3 bases between. The CDR3 covers 12 residues. The germline V gene has CDR1 MGHRA and CDR2 YSYEKL. The CDR3: CASSPYTGELFF. The CDR3 nucleotides are TGCGCCAGCAGCCCCTACACCGGGGAGCTGTTTTTT.

The chain joins TRBV29-1 to TRBJ2-3; TRBD2 might be the D (5 bases). This CDR3 has 14 residues. Deletions cut 3 bases from V and 0 bases from J, with 10 bases between. Germline V gene sequence: CDR1 SQVTM, CDR2 ANQGSEA. CDR3 protein: CSVEERTSTDTQYF. In DNA form, the CDR3 reads TGCAGCGTTGAGGAGAGGACTAGCACAGATACGCAGTATTTT.

This chain links TRBV25-1 with TRBJ2-2, with 11 positions matching TRBD2. Germline CDR1 reads MGHDK; CDR2 reads SYGVNS. This CDR3 comprises 16 residues. Trimming cost V 6 bases and J 3 bases; bases outside gene matches: 6. The CDR3 is CASSSLAGGDTGELFF. Here the CDR3 DNA reads TGTGCCAGCAGCAGTCTAGCGGGAGGTGACACCGGGGAGCTGTTTTTT.

The chain is built from TRBV5-6 and TRBJ1-2; D might be TRBD1 (5 bases). The CDR3 is 16 amino acids. V was pared by 4 bases and J by 6 bases, with 22 bases between. Germline CDR1 and CDR2: SGHDT and YYEEEE. The CDR3 DNA reads TGTGCCAGCAGCCGCCCGGAGGGGCGGGCCGGGGATGGCTACACCTTC. Translating it yields CASSRPEGRAGDGYTF.

In regard to this clone: A read error is the likely source, as a far larger clone sits one nucleotide away. Other DNA sequences within the sample encode an identical CDR3. This sequence joins TRBV6-6 and TRBJ1-1; 8 positions agree with TRBD1. CDR3 length: 12 amino acids. The germline V gene encodes CDR1 MNHNY and CDR2 SVGAGI (reference sequence). The CDR3 region has the DNA TGTGCCAGCCGACAGGGGAGCGCTGAGGCTTTCTTT. Its protein product is CASRQGSAEAFF.

The rearrangement joins TRBV10-1 to TRBJ1-1, with 9 bases matching TRBD1. There are 13 residues in the CDR3. The germline V gene has CDR1 WNHNN and CDR2 SYGVQD (reference sequence). V was clipped by 5 bases and J by 3 bases; unmatched bases: 1. The CDR3 loop reads CASSRQGDTEAFF. The CDR3 nucleotides are TGCGCCAGCAGTAGACAGGGGGACACTGAAGCTTTCTTT.

This chain joins TRBV2 and TRBJ1-2; the D gene is possibly TRBD1 (6 bases). Germline-derived CDR1 and CDR2 are SNHLY and FYNNEI. The germline V and J ends were trimmed by 1 base and 6 bases, with 15 bases remaining between them. This CDR3 has 15 amino acids. In nucleotides, the CDR3 is TGTGCCAGCAGTGAAGATCGGGGGGCTAAAGATGGCTACACCTTC. It encodes CASSEDRGAKDGYTF.

This clone was recorded only once. This chain uses TRBV7-9 with TRBJ2-4, with D possibly matching TRBD2 (7 bases). CDR1 SEHNR and CDR2 FQNEAQ come from the germline V gene (reference sequence). Trimming cost V 5 bases and J 7 bases, with 15 bases left between them. There are 14 residues in the CDR3. In DNA form, the CDR3 reads TGTGCCAGCAGCCCGGTCGGGGGGCTCAACATTCAGTACTTC. Its protein is CASSPVGGLNIQYF.

V usage is TRBV11-3 and J usage is TRBJ2-3; 7 nucleotides line up with TRBD1. V lost 0 bases, J lost 6 bases, and 6 bases stayed unmatched. The CDR3 runs to 15 residues. Germline V gives CDR1 SGHNT, CDR2 YENEEA. The chain's CDR3 is CASSLDSGGGDTQYF. CDR3 in DNA: TGTGCCAGCAGCTTAGACTCAGGGGGTGGGGATACGCAGTATTTT.

This clone was seen a single time. The chain links TRBV19 to TRBJ2-1; perhaps D is TRBD1 or TRBD2 (5 bases each). The V and J ends lost 4 bases and 8 bases respectively, with 15 bases between them. This CDR3 is 14 amino acids long. Germline V lookup: CDR1 LNHDA, CDR2 SQIVND (reference sequence). CDR3 protein: CASSNRDHDDEQFF. In DNA form, the CDR3 reads TGTGCCAGTAGTAACCGGGACCACGACGATGAGCAGTTCTTC.

Regarding this clone: A read error may explain this, as a much larger clone is one base away. The same CDR3 also results from other DNA sequences found in this sample. J is TRBJ2-2 and V is TRBV6-5; a possible D gene is TRBD2 (5 bases). Germline CDR1 MNHEY, CDR2 SVGAGI. This CDR3 is 15 amino acids long. CDR3 nucleotide sequence: TGTGCCAGCAGTTACGTCGGGATGAGGGCCGGTGAGCTGTTTTTT. Translation: CASSYVGMRAGELFF.

This chain connects TRBV27 to TRBJ2-5; TRBD2 aligns across 7 bases. The DNA end is a closer match to TRBJ2-7, so the J assignment may be wrong. Germline loops: CDR1 MNHEY, CDR2 SMNVEV (reference sequence). The CDR3 is 15 amino acids. CDR3: CASSPRAGPNYEQYF. CDR3 bases: TGTGCCAGCAGTCCCCGAGCGGGACCAAACTACGAGCAGTACTTC.

The V and J genes are TRBV5-1 and TRBJ2-3; D perhaps matches TRBD1 (6 bases). V was cut by 4 bases and J by 4 bases, with 13 bases left in between. The V gene's germline CDR1 is SGHRS and CDR2 YFSETQ. The CDR3 runs to 14 residues. The CDR3 DNA follows: TGCGCCAGCAGCCCTCAGGGGTTTGCAGATACGCAGTATTTT. This gives the protein CASSPQGFADTQYF.

The gene calls are TRBV28 and TRBJ2-6; D gene unclear. Germline CDR1 and CDR2: MDHEN and SYDVKM. V dropped 4 bases and J dropped 4 bases, with 2 bases sitting between them. The CDR3 runs 12 residues. The CDR3 DNA is TGTGCCAGCAGTTCCGGGGCCAACGTCCTGACTTTC. Its protein is CASSSGANVLTF.